What follows is one T cell receptor (beta chain) and its context. The germline gives CDR1 KGHDR, CDR2 SFDVKD. V dropped 3 bases and J dropped 2; count of bases not matched to a gene: 11. This CDR3 spans 17 amino acids. The entry originates in a study of Ad26.COV2.S vaccination and SARS-CoV-2 variants. TCRdb's copy holds only in-frame clones and misses some; the assay was immunoSEQ multiplex PCR. The sample lists about 400,000 clones; 83% were seen once. The treatment here: about 20 received Ad26.COV2.S at low or high dose, single or two shots; about 5 received placebo; per-sample allocation not given. Sampling was done on day 63 after the first vaccine or placebo injection.

This TCR came from a person aged 18-60 years who received the Ad26.COV2.S COVID-19 vaccine or a placebo. This chain links TRBV24-1 with TRBJ1-2; 7 nucleotides agree with TRBD1. The source material was peripheral blood, sampled in a trial of Ad26.COV2.S vaccine versus placebo. CDR3 nucleotide sequence: TGTGCCACCAGTGATAGCCCCCGGACAGGAGGAAACTATGGCTACACCTTC. Translating it yields CATSDSPRTGGNYGYTF.